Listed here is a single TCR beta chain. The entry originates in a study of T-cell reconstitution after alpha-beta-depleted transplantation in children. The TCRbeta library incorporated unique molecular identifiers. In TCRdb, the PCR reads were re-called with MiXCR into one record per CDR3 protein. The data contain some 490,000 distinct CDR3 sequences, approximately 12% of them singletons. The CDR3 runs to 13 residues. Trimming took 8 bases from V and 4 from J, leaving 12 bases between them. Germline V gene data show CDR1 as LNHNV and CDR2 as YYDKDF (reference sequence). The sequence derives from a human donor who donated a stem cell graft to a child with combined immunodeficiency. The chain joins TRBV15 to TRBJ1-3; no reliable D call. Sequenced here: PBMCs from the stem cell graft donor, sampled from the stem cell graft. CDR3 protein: CATGAWPGNTIYF. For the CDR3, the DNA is TGTGCCACCGGAGCCTGGCCGGGAAACACCATATATTTT.